Listed here is a single TCR beta chain. Its cognate antigen is unknown. The data were obtained in a study of graft-versus-host responses after intestinal transplantation. Across the whole study: Isolated intestinal, liver-intestinal, or multivisceral transplants were what recipients had. All of the recipients had induction that used anti-thymocyte globulin, then tacrolimus and steroids for around three years. Study-level results: Some GvH clones appeared in ileal mucosa or blood before recipient bone marrow. Within the allografts of patients who had graft-donor T cell macrochimerism, graft-versus-host to host-versus-graft clonal ratios were high.

Profiling relied on immunoSEQ multiplex PCR, and the TCRdb table lists in-frame clones only, not all of them. The table lists 9,500 to 15,000 clones, roughly 93% of them singletons. Per the germline V gene, CDR1 is SGHAT and CDR2 is FQDESV (reference sequence). The CDR3 has 15 amino acids. V was shortened by 5 bases and J by 6 bases, with 16 bases between the two germline ends. The rearrangement uses TRBV11-1 and TRBJ2-2; D is perhaps TRBD1 or TRBD2 (6 bases each). The sequence came from a human patient who received an intestinal transplant, so some T cells may come from the graft donor. The sample consisted of PBMCs, taken approximately 110 days after intestinal transplant. CDR3 protein: CASSPRGARAGELFF. The CDR3 DNA sequence: TGTGCCAGCAGCCCAAGGGGGGCTCGGGCCGGGGAGCTGTTTTTT.